This T cell receptor beta chain was identified during a study of T cells in Graves' hyperthyroidism and ophthalmopathy. Looking at the study overall: Upon initial diagnosis and before any treatment, peripheral blood was collected. Study results and caveats: In the analysis, a 13 V-J model separated ophthalmopathy from stable hyperthyroidism. Clonotypes that were expanded in thyroid above 0.001 mostly appeared in blood too.

Concerning this clonotype itself: Its antigen is still unknown.

CDR3 length: 13 residues. V lost 4 bases and J 0 bases, leaving 4 bases between the germline ends. CDR1 is LGHNT and CDR2 is FRNRAP in the germline V gene. Researchers amplified the TCR beta CDR3 regions from RNA transcripts. The HTBI primer set was used in a first-round RT-PCR of the TCR CDR3. TCRdb analysed the multiplex PCR reads with MiXCR anew, one entry per CDR3 protein. Here the sample spans roughly 400,000 distinct CDR3 sequences, over 11% being singletons. This receptor was taken from a man aged 50 or older with Graves' ophthalmopathy. The source material was blood. This sequence joins TRBV12-5 and TRBJ1-3; no reliable D call. The DNA of the CDR3 is TGTGCTAGTGGTTCTCTCTCTGGAAACACCATATATTTT. Its translation is CASGSLSGNTIYF.